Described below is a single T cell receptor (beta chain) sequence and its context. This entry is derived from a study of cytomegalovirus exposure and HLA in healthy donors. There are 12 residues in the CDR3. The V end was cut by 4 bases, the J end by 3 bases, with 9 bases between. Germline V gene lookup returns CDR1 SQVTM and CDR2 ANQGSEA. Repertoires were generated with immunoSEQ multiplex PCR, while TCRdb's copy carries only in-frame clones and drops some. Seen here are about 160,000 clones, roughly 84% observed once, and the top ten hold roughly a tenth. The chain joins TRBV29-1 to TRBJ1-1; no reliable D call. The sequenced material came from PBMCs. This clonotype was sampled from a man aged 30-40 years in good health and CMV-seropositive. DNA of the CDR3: TGCAGCGTTGCCGTCGGTTACACTGAAGCTTTCTTT. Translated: CSVAVGYTEAFF.